The clone carrying this T cell receptor (beta chain) showed up many times. This entry comes from a study of T cell repertoires in cytomegalovirus infection. A single record per CDR3 protein comes from TCRdb applying MiXCR to the reads. This table has approximately 550,000 distinct CDR3 sequences, more than 15% appearing once. The sequenced material came from CD8+ T cells from PBMCs. The TCR sequence derives from a human donor in good health (CMV status not recorded). Some clones in this sample may be carry-over from other donors' samples.

The CDR3 here is CASRALGTNTEAFF. CDR3 DNA sequence: TGTGCCAGCAGAGCCCTCGGGACGAACACTGAAGCTTTCTTT. V and J are TRBV27 and TRBJ1-1; D may be TRBD1 (5 bases). Germline V gene data show CDR1 as MNHEY and CDR2 as SMNVEV (reference sequence). The V and J ends lost 6 bases and 1 base respectively, with 12 bases between them. The length of the CDR3 is 14 residues.